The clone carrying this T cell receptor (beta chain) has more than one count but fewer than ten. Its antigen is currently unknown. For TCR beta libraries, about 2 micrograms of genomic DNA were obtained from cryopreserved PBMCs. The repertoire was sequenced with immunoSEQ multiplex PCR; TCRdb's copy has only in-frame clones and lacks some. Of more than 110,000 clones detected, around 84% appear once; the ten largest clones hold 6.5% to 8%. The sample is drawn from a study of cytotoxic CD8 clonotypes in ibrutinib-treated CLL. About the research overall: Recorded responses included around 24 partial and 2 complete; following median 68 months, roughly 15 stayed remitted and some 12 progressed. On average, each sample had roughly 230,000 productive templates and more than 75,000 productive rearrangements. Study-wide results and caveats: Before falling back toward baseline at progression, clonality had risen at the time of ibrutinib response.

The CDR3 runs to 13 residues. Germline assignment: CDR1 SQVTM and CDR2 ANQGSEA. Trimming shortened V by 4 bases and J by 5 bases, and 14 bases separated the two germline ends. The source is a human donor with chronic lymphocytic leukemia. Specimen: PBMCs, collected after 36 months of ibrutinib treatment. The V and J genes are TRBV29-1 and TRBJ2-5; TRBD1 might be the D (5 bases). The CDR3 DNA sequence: TGCAGCGTTGGGCGTAGGGGCTGGGAGACCCAGTACTTC. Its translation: CSVGRRGWETQYF.